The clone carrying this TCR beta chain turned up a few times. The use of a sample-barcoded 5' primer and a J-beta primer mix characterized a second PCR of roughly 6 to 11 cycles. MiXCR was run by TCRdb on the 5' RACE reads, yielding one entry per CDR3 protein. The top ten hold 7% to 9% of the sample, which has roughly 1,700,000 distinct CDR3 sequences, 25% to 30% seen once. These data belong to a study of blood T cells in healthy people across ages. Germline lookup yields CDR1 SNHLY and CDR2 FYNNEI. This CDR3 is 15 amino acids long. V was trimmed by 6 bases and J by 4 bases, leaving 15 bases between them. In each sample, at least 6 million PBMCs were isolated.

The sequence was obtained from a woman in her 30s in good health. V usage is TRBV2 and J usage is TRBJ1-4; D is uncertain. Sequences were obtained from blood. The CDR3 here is CASSGPRVLNEKLFF. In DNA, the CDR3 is TGTGCCAGCAGCGGGCCCCGAGTTCTTAATGAAAAACTGTTTTTT.